This T cell receptor (beta chain) was profiled in a study of shared clonotypes between healthy human individuals. General observations from the study: Relative to clonotypes present in all four donors, those not shared had lower generation probabilities.

In the sorted-subset replicate PCRs, about 200 ng DNA, tens of thousands of T cell genomes, was used. TCRdb's copy holds only in-frame clones and misses some; the assay was immunoSEQ multiplex PCR. The table has around 1.9 million clones, approximately 94% seen once; the top ten hold over 1.5%. CD45RO-negative cells were positively selected for CCR7, leaving out terminally differentiated effector memory CD45RA+ cells. A remark on this clone: Its antigen is unidentified.

Input material: naive CD8+ T cells from PBMCs. This receptor was obtained from a man between 18 and 35 years old in good health. Some clones in this sample may be carry-over from other donors' samples.

CDR3 in amino acids: CASSSRQGAGEQFF. CDR3 DNA sequence: TGTGCCAGCAGCTCCCGACAGGGGGCAGGTGAGCAGTTCTTC. The rearrangement joins TRBV7-2 to TRBJ2-1; the match to TRBD1 covers 10 bases. CDR3 size: 14 residues. Germline assignment: CDR1 SGHTA and CDR2 FQGNSA. V gave up 4 bases and J gave up 9 bases; unmatched junction bases: 6.